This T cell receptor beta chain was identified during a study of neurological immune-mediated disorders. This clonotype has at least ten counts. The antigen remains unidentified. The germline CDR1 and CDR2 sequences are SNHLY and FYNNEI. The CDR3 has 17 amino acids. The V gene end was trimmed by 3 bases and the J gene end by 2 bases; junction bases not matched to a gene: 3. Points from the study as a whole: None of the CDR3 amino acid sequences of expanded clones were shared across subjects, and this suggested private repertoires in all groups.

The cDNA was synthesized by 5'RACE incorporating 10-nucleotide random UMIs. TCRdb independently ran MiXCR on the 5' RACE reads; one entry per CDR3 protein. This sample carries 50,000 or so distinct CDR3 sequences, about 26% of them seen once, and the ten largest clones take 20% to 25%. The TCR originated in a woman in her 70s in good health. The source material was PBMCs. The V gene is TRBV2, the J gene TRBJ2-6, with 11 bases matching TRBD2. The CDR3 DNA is TGTGCCAGCAGTGAGCAACTAGCGGGAGCTGGGGCCAACGTCCTGACTTTC. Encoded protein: CASSEQLAGAGANVLTF.